This passage covers 2 T cell receptor beta chains from one sample sequenced in a study of T cell repertoires in cytomegalovirus infection. The antigens for these receptors are not known. MiXCR was run by TCRdb on the reads, yielding one entry per CDR3 protein. Of 50,000 to 65,000 distinct CDR3 sequences listed, more than 15% are singletons. The material was CD8+ T cells from cultured PBMCs, obtained from culture after CMV antigen stimulation. These receptors originate from a human donor in good health (CMV status not recorded). Some clones in this sample may be carry-over from other donors' samples.

This clonotype turned up a few times. The V and J genes are TRBV7-2 and TRBJ2-2; D is unresolved. The V gene's germline CDR1 is SGHTA and CDR2 FQGNSA. The CDR3 runs 15 residues. Trimming shortened V by 3 bases and J by 6 bases, and 14 bases separated the two germline ends. The CDR3 sequence: CASSFRESRAGELFF. DNA for the CDR3: TGTGCCAGCAGCTTCCGCGAGTCTAGGGCCGGGGAGCTGTTTTTT. Full variable domain (missing parts from reference TRBV7-2 and TRBJ2-2): GAGVSQSPSNKVTEKGKDVELRCDPISGHTALYWYRQSLGQGLEFLIYFQGNSAPDKSGLPSDRFSAERTGGSVSTLTIQRTQQEDSAVYLCASSFRESRAGELFFGEGSRLTVL.

This clonotype occurred a few times. The chain couples TRBV28 to TRBJ2-1; D is unclear. This CDR3 has 13 amino acids. The germline gives CDR1 MDHEN, CDR2 SYDVKM. V lost 8 bases and J 5 bases, leaving 13 bases between the germline ends. CDR3 protein: CASCPPANNEQFF. DNA of the CDR3: TGTGCCAGCTGCCCCCCTGCCAACAATGAGCAGTTCTTC.